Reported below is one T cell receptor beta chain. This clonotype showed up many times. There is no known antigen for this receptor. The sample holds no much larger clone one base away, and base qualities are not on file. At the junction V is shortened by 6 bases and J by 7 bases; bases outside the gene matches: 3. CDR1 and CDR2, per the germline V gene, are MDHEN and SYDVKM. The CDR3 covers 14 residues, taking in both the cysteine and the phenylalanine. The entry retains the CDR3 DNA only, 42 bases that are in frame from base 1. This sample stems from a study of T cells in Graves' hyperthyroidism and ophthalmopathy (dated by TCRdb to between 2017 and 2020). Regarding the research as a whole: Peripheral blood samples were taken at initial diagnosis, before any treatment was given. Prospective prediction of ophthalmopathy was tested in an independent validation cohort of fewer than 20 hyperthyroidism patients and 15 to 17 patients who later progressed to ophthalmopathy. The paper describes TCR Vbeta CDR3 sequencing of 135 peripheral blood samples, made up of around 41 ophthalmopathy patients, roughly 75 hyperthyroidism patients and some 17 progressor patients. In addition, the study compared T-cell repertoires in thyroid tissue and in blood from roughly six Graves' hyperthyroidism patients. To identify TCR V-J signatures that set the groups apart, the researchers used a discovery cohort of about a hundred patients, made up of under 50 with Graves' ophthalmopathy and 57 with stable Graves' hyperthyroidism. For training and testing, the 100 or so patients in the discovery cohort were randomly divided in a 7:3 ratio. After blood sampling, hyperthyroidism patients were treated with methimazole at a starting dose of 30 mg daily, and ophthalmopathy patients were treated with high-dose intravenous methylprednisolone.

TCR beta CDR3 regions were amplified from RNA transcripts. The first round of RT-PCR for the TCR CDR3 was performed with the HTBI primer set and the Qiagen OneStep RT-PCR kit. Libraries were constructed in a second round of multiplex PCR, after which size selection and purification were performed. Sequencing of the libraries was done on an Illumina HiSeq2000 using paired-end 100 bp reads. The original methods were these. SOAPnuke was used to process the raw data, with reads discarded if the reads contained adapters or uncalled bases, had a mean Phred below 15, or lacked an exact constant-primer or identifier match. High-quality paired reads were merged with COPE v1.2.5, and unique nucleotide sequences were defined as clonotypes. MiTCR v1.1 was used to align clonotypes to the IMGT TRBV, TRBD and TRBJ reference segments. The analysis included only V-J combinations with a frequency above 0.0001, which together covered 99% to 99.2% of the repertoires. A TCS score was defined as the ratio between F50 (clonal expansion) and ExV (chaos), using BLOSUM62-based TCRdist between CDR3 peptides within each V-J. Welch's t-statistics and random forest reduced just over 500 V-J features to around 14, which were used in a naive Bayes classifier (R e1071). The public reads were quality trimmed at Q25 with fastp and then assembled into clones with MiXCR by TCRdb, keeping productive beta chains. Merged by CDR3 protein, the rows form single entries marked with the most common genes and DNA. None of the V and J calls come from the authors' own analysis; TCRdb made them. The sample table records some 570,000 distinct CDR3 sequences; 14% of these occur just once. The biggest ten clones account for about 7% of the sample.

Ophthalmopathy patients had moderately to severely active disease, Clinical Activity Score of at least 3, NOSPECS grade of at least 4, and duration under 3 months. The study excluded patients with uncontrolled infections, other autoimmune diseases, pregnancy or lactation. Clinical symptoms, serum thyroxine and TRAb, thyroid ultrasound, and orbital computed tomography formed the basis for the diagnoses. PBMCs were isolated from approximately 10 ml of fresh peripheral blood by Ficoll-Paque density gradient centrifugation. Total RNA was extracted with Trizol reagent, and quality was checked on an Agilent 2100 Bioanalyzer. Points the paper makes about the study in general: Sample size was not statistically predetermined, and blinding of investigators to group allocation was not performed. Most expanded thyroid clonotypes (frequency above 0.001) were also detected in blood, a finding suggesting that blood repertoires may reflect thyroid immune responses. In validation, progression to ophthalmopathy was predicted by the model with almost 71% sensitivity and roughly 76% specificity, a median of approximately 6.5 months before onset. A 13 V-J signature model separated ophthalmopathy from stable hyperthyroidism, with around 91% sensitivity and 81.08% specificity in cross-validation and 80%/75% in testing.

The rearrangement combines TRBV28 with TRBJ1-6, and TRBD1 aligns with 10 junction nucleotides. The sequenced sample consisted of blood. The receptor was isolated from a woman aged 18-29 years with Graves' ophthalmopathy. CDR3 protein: CASSRDRGNSPLHF. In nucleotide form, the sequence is TGTGCCAGCAGCCGGGACAGGGGAAATTCACCCCTCCACTTT.